Listed here are 26 T cell receptor beta chains from one sample, sequenced in a study of blood T cell repertoires in COVID-19. This table comes from immunoSEQ multiplex PCR, and its TCRdb copy is limited to in-frame clones, with some not included. The sample includes 250,000 or so clones, over 80% of them seen just once. Sequenced input: peripheral blood. The receptors here all came from a woman aged 55-75 years with active or convalescent COVID-19.

The chain joins TRBV3-1 (or the pseudogene TRBV3-2) to TRBJ2-3, with a tentative D call TRBD2 (5 bases). V shed 1 base and J shed 4 bases, with 12 bases lying between them. The CDR3 runs to 15 residues. The germline V gene encodes CDR1 LGHDT and CDR2 YNNKEL (reference sequence). The CDR3 coding sequence is TGTGCCAGCAGCCAAGTGAGCGGCCCTTCAGATACGCAGTATTTT. Translating gives CASSQVSGPSDTQYF.

The V gene is TRBV19, the J gene TRBJ1-2; 8 nucleotides match TRBD1. V shed 5 bases, J shed 8 bases, and the junction held 7 bases outside the gene matches. The CDR3 totals 13 residues. CDR1 and CDR2 (germline): LNHDA, SQIVND (reference sequence). This CDR3 is CASSPGQGWGYTF. The DNA of the CDR3 is TGTGCCAGTAGTCCAGGACAGGGCTGGGGCTACACCTTC.

The chain combines TRBV6-4 with TRBJ1-1; TRBD1 might be the D (6 bases). Looked up from germline, CDR1 is MRHNA and CDR2 is SNTAGT. Trimming shortened V by 0 bases and J by 6 bases, and 11 bases separated the two germline ends. The CDR3 runs 14 residues. CDR3 coding DNA: TGTGCCAGCAGTGACTCGCGGACAGCCTCTGAAGCTTTCTTT. Encoded protein: CASSDSRTASEAFF.

This clone was picked up one time. The genes are TRBV11-3 and TRBJ2-5, with D maybe TRBD2 (6 bases). There are 14 residues in the CDR3. The germline CDR1 and CDR2 sequences are SGHNT and YENEEA. V lost 6 bases and J lost 2, with 13 bases in between. In DNA form, the CDR3 reads TGTGCCAGCAGAAGAGGGACTGGACAAGAGACCCAGTACTTC. It yields the protein CASRRGTGQETQYF. Looking up the rest from reference TRBV11-3 and TRBJ2-5 gives the full variable domain: EAGVVQSPRYKIIEKKQPVAFWCNPISGHNTLYWYLQNLGQGPELLIRYENEEAVDDSQLPKDRFSAERLKGVDSTLKIQPAELGDSAVYLCASRRGTGQETQYFGPGTRLLVL.

The chain is built from TRBV2 and TRBJ1-2; 11 bases line up with TRBD1. The V gene end was trimmed by 6 bases and the J gene end by 4 bases; junction bases not matched to a gene: 4. The CDR3 spans 14 residues. The germline gives CDR1 SNHLY, CDR2 FYNNEI. CDR3 sequence reads: CASRGDRGIYGYTF. The DNA of the CDR3 is TGTGCCAGCAGGGGGGACAGGGGGATCTATGGCTACACCTTC.

The rearrangement uses TRBV18 and TRBJ1-2; D might be TRBD1 (6 bases). The V end lost 3 bases, the J end lost 8 bases, and 22 bases lay between the germline ends. CDR1 is KGHSH and CDR2 is LQKENI in the germline V gene. The length of the CDR3 is 16 residues. CDR3 sequence: CASSPSQGQGFLGYTF. CDR3 nucleotides: TGTGCCAGCTCACCGTCCCAGGGGCAGGGGTTCCTCGGCTACACCTTC.

CDR3 DNA: TGTGCCAGCAGTGAGGAGACCTATAATTCACCCCTCCACTTT. Encoded protein: CASSEETYNSPLHF. This sequence joins TRBV2 and TRBJ1-6; no clear D. The CDR3 length is 14 residues. V dropped 3 bases and J dropped 2 bases, with 5 bases sitting between them. Per germline, CDR1 SNHLY and CDR2 FYNNEI.

V is TRBV2 and J is TRBJ2-1, with TRBD2 identical over 10 bases. This CDR3 is 13 amino acids long. Germline lookup yields CDR1 SNHLY and CDR2 FYNNEI. V trimming: 1 base; J trimming: 10 bases; junction bases outside the gene matches: 1. CDR3 residues: CASSEEGLAEQFF. For the CDR3, the DNA is TGTGCCAGCAGTGAAGAGGGACTAGCGGAGCAGTTCTTC. Full variable domain (missing parts from reference TRBV2 and TRBJ2-1): EPEVTQTPSHQVTQMGQEVILRCVPISNHLYFYWYRQILGQKVEFLVSFYNNEISEKSEIFDDQFSVERPDGSNFTLKIRSTKLEDSAMYFCASSEEGLAEQFFGPGTRLTVL.

This chain joins TRBV19 and TRBJ2-1; D may be TRBD1 (5 bases). CDR3 length: 14 residues. CDR1 is LNHDA and CDR2 is SQIVND in the germline V gene (reference sequence). Trimming took off 3 bases at V and 2 bases at J, with 8 bases between the two ends. The CDR3 nucleotides are TGTGCCAGTAGTATCGCAGGGACCTACAATGAGCAGTTCTTC. Residues: CASSIAGTYNEQFF.

V and J are TRBV18 and TRBJ2-7, with TRBD1 matching over 7 bases. The J segment lost 0 bases and the V segment lost 3 bases, leaving 8 bases of the junction unmatched. Germline assignment: CDR1 KGHSH and CDR2 LQKENI. This CDR3 contains 16 residues. CDR3 sequence: CASSPNSGQPSYEQYF. CDR3 coding DNA: TGTGCCAGCTCACCCAATTCGGGACAGCCCTCCTACGAGCAGTACTTC. Together with reference TRBV18 and TRBJ2-7, the CDR3 gives the full variable domain: NAGVMQNPRHLVRRRGQEARLRCSPMKGHSHVYWYRQLPEEGLKFMVYLQKENIIDESGMPKERFSAEFPKEGPSILRIQQVVRGDSAAYFCASSPNSGQPSYEQYFGPGTRLTVT.

The V call is TRBV18, the J call TRBJ1-3; the D gene is possibly TRBD1 (5 bases). V was cut by 2 bases and J by 2 bases, with 13 bases left in between. This CDR3 region has 16 residues. CDR1 KGHSH and CDR2 LQKENI come from the germline V gene. CDR3 region: CASSPVAGQTGNTIYF. CDR3 sequence (DNA): TGTGCCAGCTCACCAGTTGCAGGGCAGACTGGAAACACCATATATTTT. Full variable domain (remainder filled in from reference TRBV18 and TRBJ1-3): NAGVMQNPRHLVRRRGQEARLRCSPMKGHSHVYWYRQLPEEGLKFMVYLQKENIIDESGMPKERFSAEFPKEGPSILRIQQVVRGDSAAYFCASSPVAGQTGNTIYFGEGSWLTVV.

CDR3 nucleotide sequence: TGTGCCAGCAGCCCCACCGGGACAGGGGTTGAAGCTTTCTTT. Its protein product is CASSPTGTGVEAFF. The chain links TRBV7-8 to TRBJ1-1; 10 positions agree with TRBD1. Germline V gene data show CDR1 as SGHVS and CDR2 as FQNEAQ. The CDR3 loop spans 14 amino acids. The trim removed 5 bases at V and 7 bases at J, leaving 7 bases unmatched.

The V call is TRBV6-6, the J call TRBJ2-2; maybe TRBD2 (5 bases). The CDR3 extends over 20 amino acids. Trimming took off 5 bases at V and 3 bases at J, with 28 bases between the two ends. In germline, CDR1 is MNHNY, CDR2 SVGAGI (reference sequence). The CDR3 protein is CASSPRGVVTRRRHTGELFF. The CDR3 DNA reads as TGTGCCAGCAGTCCCCGGGGTGTGGTAACGAGACGGAGACACACCGGGGAGCTGTTTTTT.

The table lists this clone with a count of one. The chain joins TRBV29-1 to TRBJ1-1; the D gene is possibly TRBD1 (5 bases). Looked up from germline, CDR1 is SQVTM and CDR2 is ANQGSEA. V was clipped by 6 bases and J by 3 bases, with 14 bases between them. The CDR3 contains 13 residues. DNA of the CDR3: TGCAGCGTCGCCGAAGGGGTGGACACTGAAGCTTTCTTT. As protein: CSVAEGVDTEAFF.

The chain recombines TRBV6-5 with TRBJ1-5, with 8 bases aligning to TRBD1. CDR1 is MNHEY and CDR2 is SVGAGI in the germline V gene. The CDR3 is 13 residues long. V lost 6 bases and J lost 6; bases outside the gene matches: 4. CDR3 sequence reads: CASSRTGFQPQHF. CDR3 coding DNA: TGTGCCAGCAGCCGGACAGGGTTTCAGCCCCAGCATTTT.

The rearrangement links TRBV24-1 to TRBJ2-2, with 9 bases aligning to TRBD1. Germline V gene lookup returns CDR1 KGHDR and CDR2 SFDVKD. This CDR3 region has 12 residues. The V segment lost 9 bases and the J segment 5 bases; nucleotides outside the gene matches: 0. This CDR3 reads CATDRGTGELFF. The DNA of the CDR3 is TGTGCCACCGACAGGGGGACCGGGGAGCTGTTTTTT.

Of note for this clone: A junction boundary mismatches the germline segment, possibly from a read error. Other DNA sequences in this sample translate to the same CDR3. This chain uses TRBV19 with TRBJ2-3, with 10 bases that match TRBD2. Germline V lookup: CDR1 LNHDA, CDR2 SQIVND (reference sequence). This CDR3 has 16 amino acids. CDR3 sequence: CASSIGAGGPGDTQYF. Written as DNA, the CDR3 is TGTGCCAGTAGCATAGGAGCGGGAGGGCCGGGAGATACGCAGTATTTT.

This chain joins TRBV27 and TRBJ2-5; D not certain. The length of the CDR3 is 14 residues. V was shortened by 3 bases and J by 3 bases, with 11 bases between the two germline ends. Germline-derived CDR1 and CDR2 are MNHEY and SMNVEV (reference sequence). CDR3 nucleotides: TGTGCCAGCAGTTTGAGGAGCAGTAAAGAGACCCAGTACTTC. Its protein is CASSLRSSKETQYF.

The chain links TRBV5-6 to TRBJ2-7, with TRBD1 matching 7 bases. With 4 bases clipped from V and 0 bases from J, the junction kept 7 bases outside the gene matches. The length of the CDR3 is 15 residues. Germline V gene sequence: CDR1 SGHDT, CDR2 YYEEEE. Here the CDR3 reads CASSRAGGRSYEQYV. The CDR3 nucleotides read TGTGCCAGCAGCCGAGCAGGGGGTCGCTCCTACGAGCAGTACGTC.

The V gene is TRBV7-9, the J gene TRBJ1-1, with D perhaps TRBD1 (6 bases). Germline CDR1 is SEHNR and CDR2 is FQNEAQ (reference sequence). Trimming pared 2 bases from V and 0 bases from J, leaving 10 bases between. CDR3 length equals 15 residues. CDR3 in amino acids: CASSLRGAVNTEAFF. Here the CDR3 DNA reads TGTGCCAGCAGCTTACGGGGGGCGGTGAACACTGAAGCTTTCTTT.

The V gene is TRBV18, the J gene TRBJ2-3, with 10 bases lining up with TRBD2. CDR1 is KGHSH and CDR2 is LQKENI in the germline V gene. The J segment lost 5 bases and the V segment lost 5 bases, leaving 4 bases of the junction unmatched. The CDR3 sequence is 14 residues long. CDR3 region: CASSSSGGGDTQYF. In DNA, the CDR3 is TGTGCCAGCTCATCTAGCGGGGGAGGAGATACGCAGTATTTT.

V and J are TRBV28 and TRBJ2-1; a weak D match, TRBD1 (6 bases). The CDR3 is made up of 14 amino acids. V lost 3 bases and J 8 bases, leaving 14 bases between the germline ends. Germline loops: CDR1 MDHEN, CDR2 SYDVKM. As DNA, the CDR3 is TGTGCCAGCAGTTTCCCCACAGGGTCGGATGAGCAGTTCTTC. It encodes CASSFPTGSDEQFF. Combining the CDR3 with reference TRBV28 and TRBJ2-1 gives the whole variable domain DVKVTQSSRYLVKRTGEKVFLECVQDMDHENMFWYRQDPGLGLRLIYFSYDVKMKEKGDIPEGYSVSREKKERFSLILESASTNQTSMYLCASSFPTGSDEQFFGPGTRLTVL.

This sequence joins TRBV5-1 and TRBJ2-7, with 9 positions matching TRBD1. CDR3 length equals 14 residues. Trimming removed 4 bases from V and 1 base from J; junction bases left unmatched: 3. Germline loops: CDR1 SGHRS, CDR2 YFSETQ. This chain's CDR3 is CASSPGQGSYEQYF. CDR3 in DNA: TGCGCCAGCAGCCCCGGACAGGGGTCCTACGAGCAGTACTTC.

This clone has just a few counts. J is TRBJ1-2 and V is TRBV19; D call uncertain. This CDR3 comprises 13 residues. Germline lookup yields CDR1 LNHDA and CDR2 SQIVND (reference sequence). Trimming stripped 5 bases from V and 4 bases from J, with 11 bases between. The CDR3 is CASSPQTSYGYTF. The CDR3 bases are TGTGCCAGTAGTCCCCAAACATCCTATGGCTACACCTTC.

This chain connects TRBV5-6 to TRBJ1-2, with D possibly TRBD1 on 6 matching bases. This CDR3 contains 16 residues. Germline-derived CDR1 and CDR2 are SGHDT and YYEEEE. The ends were cut back, 1 base at V and 5 bases at J, with 18 bases in the middle. CDR3 protein: CASSLYGQGQDYGYTF. Written as DNA, the CDR3 is TGTGCCAGCAGCTTGTATGGGCAGGGGCAAGATTATGGCTACACCTTC. Combining the CDR3 with reference TRBV5-6 and TRBJ1-2 gives the whole variable domain DAGVTQSPTHLIKTRGQQVTLRCSPKSGHDTVSWYQQALGQGPQFIFQYYEEEERQRGNFPDRFSGHQFPNYSSELNVNALLLGDSALYLCASSLYGQGQDYGYTFGSGTRLTVV.

CDR3 sequence (DNA): TGCGCCAGCCGTAACCTTCCCCGGGACAGGCATAACCCCTGGAATCAGCCCCAGCATTTT. Its protein product is CASRNLPRDRHNPWNQPQHF. This chain links TRBV23-1 with TRBJ1-5; 8 nucleotides match TRBD1. TRBV23-1 falls under the ORF class, with uncertain function. This CDR3 has 20 residues. The V gene end was trimmed by 8 bases and the J gene end by 4 bases; junction bases not matched to a gene: 25.